The clone carrying this T cell receptor beta chain was counted a few times. Its specificity is not known. These data originate in a study of cytomegalovirus exposure and HLA in healthy donors. In the study overall: When 300 to 500 donors were genotyped, over 80% of them were found to fall in the Caucasian-associated ancestry cluster.

The junction had 4 bases not matched to a gene; V was cut back by 4 bases and J by 5 bases. The germline V gene encodes CDR1 MGHRA and CDR2 YSYEKL. The CDR3 runs to 14 residues. It was with 60 Vbeta and 13 Jbeta primers that the PCR ran. TCRdb's copy holds only in-frame clones and misses some; the assay was immunoSEQ multiplex PCR. The sample consists of under 200,000 clones, more than 75% of them appearing once. Whole-study results and caveats: Per a later analysis, about 15,000 TCR beta sequences showed association with HLA alleles at 0.05 false discovery rate. The availability of immune exposure information extended only to CMV serostatus. Some V segments (TRBV6-2 and TRBV6-3 among them) were excluded as indistinguishable.

This rearrangement joins TRBV4-1 to TRBJ1-1, with 10 bases that match TRBD1. Sequences were obtained from PBMCs. This clonotype was sampled from a man in his thirties or forties in good health and CMV-seropositive. The chain's CDR3 is CASSLGQGGTEAFF. The DNA of the CDR3 is TGCGCCAGCAGCCTTGGACAGGGGGGGACTGAAGCTTTCTTT.